This TCR beta chain stems from a study of early T cells in non-severe SARS-CoV-2 infection. Study context: Sequencing used unsorted whole-blood bulk RNA, so chains lack pairing. Findings of the study overall: Matching with VDJdb favored anti-spike CD8 responses (missing private and CD4 specificities).

The ends were cut back, 6 bases at V and 6 bases at J, with 18 bases in the middle. The CDR3 runs to 14 residues. Germline V lookup: CDR1 GTSNPN, CDR2 SVGIG (reference sequence). Of note for this clonotype: Its antigen remains unidentified.

Each single cDNA molecule received a unique molecular identifier. Using its own MiXCR run on the 5' RACE reads, TCRdb lists one record per CDR3 protein. This sample carries about 64,000 distinct CDR3 sequences, around 21% of them seen once, and the ten largest clones take 16%. The source of this sequence is an adult who was a healthcare worker with PCR-confirmed SARS-CoV-2 infection or an uninfected control (not recorded which). The sequencing used whole blood, collected at baseline. V gene TRBV30 combines with J gene TRBJ2-1; weak D call: TRBD2 (7 bases). CDR3 in DNA: TGTGCCTGTACCCGGGGGGCGCTACTCAATGAGCAGTTCTTC. It codes for CACTRGALLNEQFF.